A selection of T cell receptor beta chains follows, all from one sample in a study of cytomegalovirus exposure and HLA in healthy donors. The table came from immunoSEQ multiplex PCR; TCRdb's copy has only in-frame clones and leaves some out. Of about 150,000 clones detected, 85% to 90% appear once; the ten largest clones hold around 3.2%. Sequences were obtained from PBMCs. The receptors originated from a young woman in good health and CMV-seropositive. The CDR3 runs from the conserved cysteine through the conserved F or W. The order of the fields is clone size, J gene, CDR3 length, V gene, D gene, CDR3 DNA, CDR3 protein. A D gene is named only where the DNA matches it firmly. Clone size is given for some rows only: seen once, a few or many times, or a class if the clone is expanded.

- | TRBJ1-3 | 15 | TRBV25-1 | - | TGTGCCAGCAGTGACAGGGTAAGGTCTGGAAACACCATATATTTT | CASSDRVRSGNTIYF
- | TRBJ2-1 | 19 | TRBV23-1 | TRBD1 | TGCGCCAGCAGTCTACGGACAGGGGCCGGGAGCTACCGCGTGGGTGAGCAGTTCTTC | CASSLRTGAGSYRVGEQFF
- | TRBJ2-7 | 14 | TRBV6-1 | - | TGTGCCAGCGGATCAGGGTACGTTTCTACGGGGCAGTACTTC | CASGSGYVSTGQYF
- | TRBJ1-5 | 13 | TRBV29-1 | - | TGCAGCGTTGTGACAGGCTCGAATCAGCCCCAGCATTTT | CSVVTGSNQPQHF
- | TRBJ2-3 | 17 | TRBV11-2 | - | TGTGCCAGCAGCTTAGATGAGGTGGCTAGAGGCACAGATACGCAGTATTTT | CASSLDEVARGTDTQYF
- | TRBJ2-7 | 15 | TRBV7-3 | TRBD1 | TGTGCCAGCAGCCCGGGCCGGGACAGGGGCTACGAGCAGTACTTC | CASSPGRDRGYEQYF
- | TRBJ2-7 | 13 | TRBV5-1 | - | TGCGCCAGCAGCTCGAGGGCCGACGGCGAGCAGTACTTC | CASSSRADGEQYF
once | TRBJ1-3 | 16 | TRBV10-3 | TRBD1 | TGTGCCATCAGCCCGGGACAGTCGTCCTCTGGAAACACCATATATTTT | CAISPGQSSSGNTIYF
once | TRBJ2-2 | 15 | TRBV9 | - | TGTGCCAGCAGCGGAGGGACAATTAACACCGGGGAGCTGTTTTTT | CASSGGTINTGELFF
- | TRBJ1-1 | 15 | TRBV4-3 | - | TGCGCCAGCAGCCACACTGTGGCGGGGTTCACTGAAGCTTTCTTT | CASSHTVAGFTEAFF
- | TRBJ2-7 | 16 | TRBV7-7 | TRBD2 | TGTGCCAGCAGCCAGGGACTAGCGGGAGGGCGGGACGAGCAGTACTTC | CASSQGLAGGRDEQYF
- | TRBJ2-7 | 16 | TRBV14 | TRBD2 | TGTGCCAGCAGCTTACATTGGACTAGCGGGACCTACGAGCAGTACTTC | CASSLHWTSGTYEQYF
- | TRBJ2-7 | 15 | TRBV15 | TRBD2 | TGTGCCACCAGCAATCTAGCGGGAGACAGAGGCGAGCAGTACTTC | CATSNLAGDRGEQYF
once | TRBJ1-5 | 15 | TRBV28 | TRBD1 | TGTGCCAGCAGCCCCCCGGGCAGGGGGAGTCAGCCCCAGCATTTT | CASSPPGRGSQPQHF
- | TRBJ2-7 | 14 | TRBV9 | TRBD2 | TGTGCCAGCAGTGGACTAGCGGGAGCCGGCGAGCAGTACTTC | CASSGLAGAGEQYF
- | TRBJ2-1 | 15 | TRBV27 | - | TGTGCCAGCAGTCCCCGGGAGCAGTTCTACAATGAGCAGTTCTTC | CASSPREQFYNEQFF
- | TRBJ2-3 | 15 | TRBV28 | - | TGTGCCAGCAGCTCCCCATGGCAGGACACAGATACGCAGTATTTT | CASSSPWQDTDTQYF
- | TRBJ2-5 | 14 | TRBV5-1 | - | TGCGCCAGCAGCTTCGGCGAGGGCAGGGAGACCCAGTACTTC | CASSFGEGRETQYF
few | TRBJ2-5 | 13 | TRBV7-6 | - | TGTGCCAGCAGCTTTGGGCGCCAAGAGACCCAGTACTTC | CASSFGRQETQYF
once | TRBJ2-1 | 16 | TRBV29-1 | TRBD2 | TGCAGCGCCCTCAACCACCGGGGACTAGCTTACAATGAGCAGTTCTTC | CSALNHRGLAYNEQFF
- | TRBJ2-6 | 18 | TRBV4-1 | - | TGCGCCAGCAGCCAGGAGGGACTTTCCAACTCTGGGGCCAACGTCCTGACTTTC | CASSQEGLSNSGANVLTF
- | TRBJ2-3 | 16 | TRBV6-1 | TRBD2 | TGTGCCAGCAGTGGAAAAGGGCGGGAGTACTCAGATACGCAGTATTTT | CASSGKGREYSDTQYF
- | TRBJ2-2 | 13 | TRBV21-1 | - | TGTGCCCGGACAAGCGCGAACACCGGGGAGCTGTTTTTT | CARTSANTGELFF
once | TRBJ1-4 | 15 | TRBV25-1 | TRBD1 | TGTGCCAGCAGTGAAGTCGGGACAGGGGATGAAAAACTGTTTTTT | CASSEVGTGDEKLFF
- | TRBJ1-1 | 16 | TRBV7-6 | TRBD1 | TGTGCCAGCAGCGAAGACGGGACAGGAGTGAACACTGAAGCTTTCTTT | CASSEDGTGVNTEAFF
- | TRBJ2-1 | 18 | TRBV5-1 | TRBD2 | TGCGCCAGCAGCCCCGGGACTAGCGGGACCGGCTCCTACAATGAGCAGTTCTTC | CASSPGTSGTGSYNEQFF
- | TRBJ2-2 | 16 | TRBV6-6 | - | TGTGCCAGCACTGGGGCGGGGCGAAGAAACACCGGGGAGCTGTTTTTT | CASTGAGRRNTGELFF
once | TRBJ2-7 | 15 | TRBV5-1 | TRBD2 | TGCGCCAGCAGCTTGGCCAGCGGGAGTACTTACGAGCAGTACTTC | CASSLASGSTYEQYF
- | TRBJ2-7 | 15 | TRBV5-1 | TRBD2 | TGCGCCAGCAGCCCGGAAGGGGTAGCGGGTAGGGAGCAGTACTTC | CASSPEGVAGREQYF
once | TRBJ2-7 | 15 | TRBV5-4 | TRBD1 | TGTGCCAGCAGCTACCCTTCGGGACAGGTCTACGAGCAGTACTTC | CASSYPSGQVYEQYF
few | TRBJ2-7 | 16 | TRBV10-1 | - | TGCGCCAGCAGTGAGACGGGAACCGGGTCTCGCTACGAGCAGTACTTC | CASSETGTGSRYEQYF
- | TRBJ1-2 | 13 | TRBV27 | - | TGTGCCAGCAGTCCCGGACTGATCTATGGCTACACCTTC | CASSPGLIYGYTF
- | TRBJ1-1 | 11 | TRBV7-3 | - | TGTGCCAGCAGCCCCAGGCAGGAAGCTTTCTTT | CASSPRQEAFF
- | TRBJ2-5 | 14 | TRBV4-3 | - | TGCGCCAGCAGCCAAACAGTATACCAAGAGACCCAGTACTTC | CASSQTVYQETQYF
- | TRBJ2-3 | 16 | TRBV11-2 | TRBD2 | TGTGCCAGCAGCTGGTCTTTCGGGAGGGTGACAGATACGCAGTATTTT | CASSWSFGRVTDTQYF
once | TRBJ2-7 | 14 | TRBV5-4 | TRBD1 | TGTGCCAGCAGCTCCGGTGGACAGGGGACCGAGCAGTACTTC | CASSSGGQGTEQYF
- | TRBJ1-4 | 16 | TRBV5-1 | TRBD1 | TGCGCCAGCAGATATGACGGGACAGAGAATAATGAAAAACTGTTTTTT | CASRYDGTENNEKLFF
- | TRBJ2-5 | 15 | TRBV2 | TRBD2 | TGTGCCAGCAGTGAGGGAGCGGGAGGGGGGGAGACCCAGTACTTC | CASSEGAGGGETQYF